The present TCR beta chain was sequenced within a study of cytomegalovirus exposure and HLA in healthy donors. Study-wide points: A later analysis linked a missense DCLRE1C variant to TCR beta V- and J-gene trimming.

In the PCR, 60 Vbeta and 13 Jbeta primers were used. TCRdb keeps only in-frame clones here, not all; method: immunoSEQ multiplex PCR. Seen here are 250,000 to 350,000 clones, about 90% observed once, and the top ten hold less than 2.5%. The count of this clone is one. Its antigen is unknown. Other DNA sequences of this sample code for an identical CDR3. The donors, nominally healthy at sampling, likely had unrecorded immune exposures. This CDR3 has 12 amino acids. Trimming removed 0 bases from V and 6 bases from J, with 7 bases in between. Germline V CDR1 and CDR2: SGHDT, YYEEEE. The chain has TRBV5-6 and TRBJ2-7; D is possibly TRBD2 (5 bases). Sample: PBMCs. The clonotype originates from a woman under 30 in good health and CMV-seronegative. The CDR3 is CASSLGGGEQYF. CDR3 DNA: TGTGCCAGCAGCTTGGGTGGAGGCGAGCAGTACTTC.